This is a list of T cell receptor beta chains from one sample in a study of T cell repertoires in cytomegalovirus infection. TCRdb analysed the reads with MiXCR anew, one entry per CDR3 protein. The sample lists about 490,000 distinct CDR3 sequences, 11% occurring once. Input material: PBMCs. These receptor sequences come from a human donor in good health (CMV status not recorded). Some clones in this sample may be carry-over from other donors' samples. Both conserved end residues are part of each CDR3. The order of the fields is clone size, V gene, J gene, D gene, CDR3 protein, CDR3 DNA. The D gene is left open where the match is weak. The size entry is marked missing in some rows and otherwise reads once, few, many or a size class.

-,TRBV12-3/TRBV12-4,TRBJ1-1,-,CAGKRGENTEAFF,TGTGCCGGAAAGAGGGGGGAGAACACTGAAGCTTTCTTT
many,TRBV29-1,TRBJ2-5,TRBD1,CSTTGGWETQYF,TGCAGCACGACAGGGGGCTGGGAGACCCAGTACTTC
few,TRBV3-1,TRBJ1-2,TRBD1,CASSQRRQGRLGYTF,TGTGCCAGCAGCCAACGAAGACAGGGCCGATTAGGCTACACCTTC
many,TRBV4-2,TRBJ2-2,-,CASSQDLLYRELFF,TGTGCCAGCAGCCAAGACCTTCTATACAGGGAGCTGTTTTTT
-,TRBV14,TRBJ2-3,-,CASSQDRVRTDTQYF,TGTGCCAGCAGCCAAGACCGGGTTCGTACAGATACGCAGTATTTT
many,TRBV5-5,TRBJ1-5,-,CASSLGFFQPQHF,TGTGCCAGCAGCTTGGGATTCTTTCAGCCCCAGCATTTT
-,TRBV30,TRBJ1-2,TRBD1,CAWSRDRDASYGYTF,TGTGCCTGGAGTCGAGACAGGGATGCATCCTATGGCTACACCTTC
few,TRBV13,TRBJ1-1,-,CASSSGPEAEAFF,TGTGCCAGCAGCTCGGGCCCGGAGGCTGAAGCTTTCTTT
-,TRBV3-1,TRBJ2-2,-,CASSRFGNTGELFF,TGTGCCAGCAGCCGGTTTGGGAACACCGGGGAGCTGTTTTTT
-,TRBV6-6,TRBJ2-5,TRBD2,CASRSPGGQETQYF,TGTGCCAGCAGGAGCCCGGGGGGGCAAGAGACCCAGTACTTC
many,TRBV7-9,TRBJ1-5,-,CASSFDGGNQPQHF,TGTGCCAGCAGCTTTGACGGAGGAAATCAGCCCCAGCATTTT
-,TRBV10-3,TRBJ2-1,TRBD2,CAISLADYNEQFF,TGTGCCATCAGTCTAGCGGACTACAATGAGCAGTTCTTC
many,TRBV2,TRBJ1-1,TRBD1,CASRAGTGVTEAFF,TGTGCCAGCAGGGCCGGGACAGGGGTCACTGAAGCTTTCTTT
few,TRBV10-3,TRBJ2-3,TRBD1,CAIRGQGPSTDTQYF,TGTGCCATCAGGGGACAGGGTCCTAGCACAGATACGCAGTATTTT
many,TRBV7-6,TRBJ1-1,-,CASSLGPGAGAEAFF,TGTGCCAGCAGCTTAGGGCCAGGGGCAGGAGCTGAAGCTTTCTTT
many,TRBV7-3,TRBJ2-5,-,CASSSTAGHLQETQYF,TGTGCCAGCAGCTCAACAGCGGGACACCTACAAGAGACCCAGTACTTC
many,TRBV19,TRBJ2-1,-,CASSLYGPPFEPANNEQFF,TGTGCCAGTAGTCTATACGGTCCCCCCTTCGAGCCCGCTAACAATGAGCAGTTCTTC
many,TRBV6-1,TRBJ2-7,-,CASSEALVGTAYEQYF,TGTGCCAGCAGTGAAGCGTTAGTAGGAACAGCCTACGAGCAGTACTTC
-,TRBV20-1,TRBJ2-5,TRBD1,CSARAWTGPRETQYF,TGCAGTGCTAGAGCATGGACAGGGCCTCGGGAGACCCAGTACTTC
few,TRBV7-7,TRBJ2-1,-,CASSLDRDHEQFF,TGTGCTAGCAGCTTAGATAGGGACCATGAGCAGTTCTTC
many,TRBV7-3,TRBJ2-3,-,CASSPGEGGTTQYF,TGTGCCAGCAGCCCCGGGGAAGGAGGGACTACGCAGTATTTT
-,TRBV18,TRBJ2-1,TRBD1,CASSPIRQGWAEQFF,TGTGCCAGCTCACCAATAAGACAGGGGTGGGCTGAGCAGTTCTTC
many,TRBV7-9,TRBJ2-5,-,CASSIRPGQLQETQYF,TGTGCCAGCAGCATTAGGCCTGGACAGTTGCAAGAGACCCAGTACTTC
many,TRBV7-9,TRBJ1-2,TRBD1,CASSLSQGDYGYTF,TGTGCCAGCAGCTTATCACAGGGGGACTATGGCTACACCTTC
-,TRBV7-9,TRBJ2-3,-,CASSLQATADTQYF,TGTGCCAGCAGCTTACAAGCGACGGCAGATACGCAGTATTTT
-,TRBV5-4,TRBJ1-2,-,CASRGGALEGYTF,TGTGCCAGCAGGGGGGGGGCGCTAGAGGGCTACACCTTC
many,TRBV6-1,TRBJ1-2,-,CASSARGPDGYTF,TGTGCCAGCAGTGCCAGAGGACCGGATGGCTACACCTTC
-,TRBV11-2,TRBJ2-2,TRBD2,CASSLATSGRFSGELFF,TGTGCCAGCAGCTTGGCTACTAGCGGGAGATTCTCCGGGGAGCTGTTTTTT
many,TRBV28,TRBJ2-3,-,CASSLNLPTDTQYF,TGTGCCAGCAGTTTGAATCTTCCGACAGATACGCAGTATTTT
many,TRBV11-2,TRBJ2-5,-,CASSLLATQYF,TGTGCCAGCAGCTTATTGGCGACCCAGTACTTC
many,TRBV24-1,TRBJ2-3,TRBD2,CATSASGMGTDTQYF,TGTGCCACCAGTGCTAGCGGGATGGGGACAGATACGCAGTATTTT
-,TRBV28,TRBJ2-1,-,CASSLGGTLSSYNEQFF,TGTGCCAGCAGTTTAGGGGGGACTCTCAGCTCCTACAATGAGCAGTTCTTC
many,TRBV5-1,TRBJ1-3,-,CASSFGGSSGNTIYF,TGCGCCAGCAGCTTTGGGGGGAGCTCTGGAAACACCATATATTTT
many,TRBV20-1,TRBJ2-1,TRBD2,CSAIRLAGREGDEQFF,TGCAGTGCTATCAGGCTAGCGGGAAGGGAGGGGGATGAGCAGTTCTTC
-,TRBV20-1,TRBJ1-3,-,CSANMAGSGNTIYF,TGCAGTGCTAACATGGCGGGGTCTGGAAACACCATATATTTT
many,TRBV27,TRBJ2-1,TRBD2,CATSPREGNEQFF,TGTGCCACCTCACCTCGGGAGGGGAATGAGCAGTTCTTC
-,TRBV28,TRBJ1-1,-,CASGRDRGRAEAFF,TGTGCCAGCGGACGGGACCGGGGACGGGCTGAAGCTTTCTTT
many,TRBV6-1,TRBJ2-7,TRBD1,CASRNPGTGAHEQYF,TGTGCCAGCAGGAATCCCGGGACAGGGGCCCACGAGCAGTACTTC
many,TRBV29-1,TRBJ2-1,-,CSVEVPSSYNEQFF,TGCAGCGTCGAAGTTCCGAGCTCCTACAATGAGCAGTTCTTC
-,TRBV7-3,TRBJ2-2,-,CASSIRTGELFF,TGTGCCAGCAGCATTCGGACCGGGGAGCTGTTTTTT
few,TRBV20-1,TRBJ2-3,-,CSALALELTDTQYF,TGCAGTGCTCTCGCTCTAGAATTGACAGATACGCAGTATTTT
-,TRBV18,TRBJ2-5,-,CASSRMAETQYF,TGTGCCAGCTCACGGATGGCCGAGACCCAGTACTTC
many,TRBV6-1,TRBJ1-1,-,CATTRGYTEAFF,TGTGCCACCACCCGGGGATACACTGAAGCTTTCTTT
-,TRBV27,TRBJ2-5,TRBD1,CASRRTAQGAGETQYF,TGTGCCAGCAGACGCACCGCTCAGGGGGCGGGGGAGACCCAGTACTTC
many,TRBV19,TRBJ1-4,-,CAFSRPGPPGRGATNEKLFF,TGTGCCTTTTCCAGACCAGGGCCCCCCGGGAGGGGAGCAACTAATGAAAAACTGTTTTTT
-,TRBV5-1,TRBJ2-1,TRBD2,CASSTGLAGAHEQFF,TGCGCCAGCAGCACGGGACTAGCGGGAGCCCATGAGCAGTTCTTC
few,TRBV4-1,TRBJ2-5,-,CASAYDPETSQETQYF,TGCGCCAGCGCCTACGACCCGGAGACTTCCCAAGAGACCCAGTACTTC
few,TRBV7-9,TRBJ2-2,TRBD2,CASSSLAEGTGELFF,TGTGCCAGCAGCTCACTAGCGGAAGGGACCGGGGAGCTGTTTTTT
many,TRBV20-1,TRBJ1-4,-,CSATEGSTNEKLFF,TGCAGTGCTACGGAGGGCTCAACTAATGAAAAACTGTTTTTT
-,TRBV12-3/TRBV12-4,TRBJ2-1,-,CASSLGVGSYNEQFF,TGTGCCAGCAGTTTAGGTGTGGGGTCCTACAATGAGCAGTTCTTC
few,TRBV4-1,TRBJ2-7,-,CASSQDDFWVPQYEQYF,TGCGCCAGCAGCCAAGACGACTTCTGGGTCCCACAGTACGAGCAGTACTTC
many,TRBV11-3,TRBJ2-7,-,CASSLDRCSRAPYEQYF,TGTGCCAGCAGCTTAGATCGGTGCTCCAGGGCACCCTACGAGCAGTACTTC
many,TRBV28,TRBJ2-5,TRBD1,CASKRGGGETQYF,TGTGCCAGCAAGAGAGGGGGCGGGGAGACCCAGTACTTC
many,TRBV19,TRBJ2-2,TRBD2,CASRASGSSGELFF,TGTGCCAGCCGAGCTAGCGGGAGTTCCGGGGAGCTGTTTTTT
many,TRBV4-1,TRBJ1-1,TRBD1,CASSQGPARGTEAFF,TGCGCCAGCAGCCAAGGTCCGGCCAGGGGGACTGAAGCTTTCTTT
many,TRBV7-8,TRBJ2-3,TRBD1,CASSLAQGTGYTDTQYF,TGTGCCAGCAGCTTAGCGCAGGGGACAGGGTACACAGATACGCAGTATTTT
-,TRBV12-3/TRBV12-4,TRBJ2-5,-,CASSLGPAQETQYF,TGTGCCAGCAGTTTAGGGCCAGCCCAAGAGACCCAGTACTTC
-,TRBV5-4,TRBJ1-2,-,CASSNGQFGYTF,TGTGCCAGCAGCAACGGACAGTTCGGCTACACCTTC
few,TRBV20-1,TRBJ2-5,TRBD2,CSARDRLARETQYF,TGCAGTGCTAGAGATAGACTAGCACGGGAGACCCAGTACTTC
few,TRBV3-1,TRBJ2-5,-,CASSQVETQYF,TGTGCCAGCAGCCAAGTGGAGACCCAGTACTTC